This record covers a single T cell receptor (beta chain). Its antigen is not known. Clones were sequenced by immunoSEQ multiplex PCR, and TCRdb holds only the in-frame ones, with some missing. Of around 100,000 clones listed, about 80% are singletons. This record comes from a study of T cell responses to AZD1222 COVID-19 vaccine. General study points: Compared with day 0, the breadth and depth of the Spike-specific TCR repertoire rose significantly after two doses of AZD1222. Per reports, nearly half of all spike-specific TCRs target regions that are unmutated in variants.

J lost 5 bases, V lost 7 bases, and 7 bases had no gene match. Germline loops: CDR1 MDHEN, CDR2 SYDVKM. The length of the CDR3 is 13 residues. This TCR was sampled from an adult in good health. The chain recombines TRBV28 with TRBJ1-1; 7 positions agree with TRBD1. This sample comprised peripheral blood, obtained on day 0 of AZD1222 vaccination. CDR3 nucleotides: TGTGCCAGCACCTTTACAGGGGAAACTGAAGCTTTCTTT. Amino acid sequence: CASTFTGETEAFF.